A single sample gave rise to the 22 T cell receptor beta chains below, sequenced in a study of technical replicates of blood from a handful of donors. Sequenced by immunoSEQ multiplex PCR; TCRdb stores in-frame clones only, minus some. The top ten clones hold around 0.41% of a sample with over 70,000 clones, 92% of them seen once. What was sequenced was T cells isolated from PBMCs. All receptors derive from a human donor in good health.

CDR3: CASSLPGQTRGGYTF. In DNA form, the CDR3 reads TGCGCCAGCAGCTTACCGGGACAGACACGCGGTGGCTACACCTTC. The J gene is TRBJ1-2, the V gene TRBV5-1, with 7 bases matching TRBD1. Germline lookup yields CDR1 SGHRS and CDR2 YFSETQ. The junction had 11 bases not matched to a gene; V was cut back by 2 bases and J by 7 bases. CDR3 length: 15 amino acids.

The CDR3 DNA reads as TGCGCCAGCAGCTTGGTAAGGGGAGGTAACATGAACACTGAAGCTTTCTTT. It specifies CASSLVRGGNMNTEAFF. The rearrangement uses TRBV5-1 and TRBJ1-1; perhaps TRBD1 as D (5 bases). V was clipped by 0 bases and J by 0 bases, with 15 bases between them. There are 17 residues in the CDR3. CDR1 is SGHRS and CDR2 is YFSETQ in the germline V gene.

The V and J genes are TRBV4-3 and TRBJ2-3; TRBD2 matches 10 bases. The CDR3 covers 16 residues. Trimming took 4 bases from V and 2 from J; bases not matched to a gene: 6. The germline V gene encodes CDR1 LGHNA and CDR2 YSLEER. The CDR3 region is CASSRVLAGFTDTQYF. For the CDR3, the DNA is TGCGCCAGCAGCCGTGTACTAGCGGGATTCACAGATACGCAGTATTTT.

The chain carries TRBV27 and TRBJ2-7; D is uncertain. The CDR3 consists of 13 residues. CDR1 is MNHEY, CDR2 SMNVEV, per germline (reference sequence). The V end lost 6 bases, the J end lost 2 bases, and 11 bases lay between the germline ends. The CDR3 here is CASSPQYPYEQYF. The CDR3 DNA sequence: TGTGCCAGCAGCCCGCAGTACCCCTACGAGCAGTACTTC.

The gene calls are TRBV9 and TRBJ1-1; 7 nucleotides agree with TRBD1. Looked up from germline, CDR1 is SGDLS and CDR2 is YYNGEE. This CDR3 region has 15 residues. After removal of 5 bases from V and 5 bases from J, the junction contained 12 bases not matched to a gene. The CDR3: CASSGTGVGWTEAFF. The CDR3 DNA reads TGTGCCAGCAGTGGCACAGGGGTAGGGTGGACTGAAGCTTTCTTT.

The chain is built from TRBV7-2 and TRBJ1-5; 9 bases align to TRBD1. CDR1 and CDR2 (germline): SGHTA, FQGNSA. The CDR3 is made up of 15 amino acids. The ends lost 1 base at V and 4 bases at J; junction bases unmatched: 2. The CDR3 DNA reads as TGTGCCAGCAGCTTAGTGGGGACAGGGAATCAGCCCCAGCATTTT. Encoded protein: CASSLVGTGNQPQHF.

The genes are TRBV7-2 and TRBJ2-7; 13 bases are a match to TRBD2. Trimming took 5 bases from V and 3 from J; bases not matched to a gene: 4. CDR1 SGHTA and CDR2 FQGNSA come from the germline V gene. This CDR3 region has 15 residues. CDR3 loop: CASSHRTSGSYEQYF. CDR3 DNA sequence: TGTGCCAGCAGCCACCGGACTAGCGGGAGCTACGAGCAGTACTTC.

The chain is built from TRBV5-1 and TRBJ2-3, with TRBD2 as a possible D gene (6 bases). Trimming took off 2 bases at V and 4 bases at J, with 14 bases between the two ends. In germline, CDR1 is SGHRS, CDR2 YFSETQ. The CDR3 is made up of 15 amino acids. In DNA form, the CDR3 reads TGCGCCAGCAGCTTAATCGGGGAGGCCCCAGATACGCAGTATTTT. Translating it yields CASSLIGEAPDTQYF.

The V gene is TRBV18, the J gene TRBJ1-5; 7 nucleotides line up with TRBD1. The CDR3 spans 14 residues. In germline, CDR1 is KGHSH, CDR2 LQKENI. Trimming took 6 bases from V and 1 from J; bases not matched to a gene: 3. The CDR3: CASSTGLSNQPQHF. The CDR3 bases are TGTGCCAGCTCGACAGGGCTCAGCAATCAGCCCCAGCATTTT.

The chain carries TRBV7-2 and TRBJ2-5, with 7 positions matching TRBD1. After removal of 5 bases from V and 4 bases from J, the junction contained 10 bases not matched to a gene. CDR3 length: 15 amino acids. Looked up from germline, CDR1 is SGHTA and CDR2 is FQGNSA. The CDR3 coding sequence is TGTGCCAGCAGCGACAGGGCCGCTGGAGGAGAGACCCAGTACTTC. Its translation is CASSDRAAGGETQYF. The variable domain in full, with the rest retrieved from reference TRBV7-2 and TRBJ2-5, is GAGVSQSPSNKVTEKGKDVELRCDPISGHTALYWYRQSLGQGLEFLIYFQGNSAPDKSGLPSDRFSAERTGGSVSTLTIQRTQQEDSAVYLCASSDRAAGGETQYFGPGTRLLVL.

The chain carries TRBV10-2 and TRBJ2-1, with 7 bases that match TRBD1. V gave up 6 bases and J gave up 3 bases; unmatched junction bases: 5. The CDR3 has 14 residues. The germline V gene has CDR1 WSHSY and CDR2 SAAADI. The CDR3 protein is CASRRQGFYNEQFF. In DNA form, the CDR3 reads TGCGCCAGCAGGCGACAGGGTTTCTACAATGAGCAGTTCTTC.

The genes are TRBV2 and TRBJ2-3; TRBD1 aligns across 11 bases. This CDR3 is built from 14 residues. CDR1 SNHLY and CDR2 FYNNEI come from the germline V gene. With V trimmed by 9 bases and J by 3 bases, 5 bases remained unmatched. DNA for the CDR3: TGTGCCAGTGGCCGGGACAGGGGGACAGATACGCAGTATTTT. Translating it yields CASGRDRGTDTQYF.

The chain couples TRBV27 to TRBJ2-1, with D maybe TRBD2 (6 bases). Germline V gene sequence: CDR1 MNHEY, CDR2 SMNVEV (reference sequence). The CDR3 totals 15 residues. Trimming took 3 bases from V and 0 from J, leaving 9 bases between them. The CDR3 sequence is CASSFSRGSYNEQFF. The CDR3 DNA is TGTGCCAGCAGTTTTTCGCGGGGCTCCTACAATGAGCAGTTCTTC.

The chain is built from TRBV13 and TRBJ2-1; unclear D gene. Trimming took 2 bases from V and 5 from J, leaving 10 bases between them. Germline lookup yields CDR1 PRHDT and CDR2 FYEKMQ (reference sequence). CDR3 length: 14 amino acids. The CDR3 DNA is TGTGCCAGCAGCTTATTAGCAGTAAACAATGAGCAGTTCTTC. Its protein product is CASSLLAVNNEQFF.

The chain uses TRBV4-3 and TRBJ2-3; the D is unclear. Per germline, CDR1 LGHNA and CDR2 YSLEER. Trimming pared 3 bases from V and 5 bases from J, leaving 9 bases between. The CDR3 is 13 amino acids. The CDR3 here is CASSHSLRDTQYF. The CDR3 DNA follows: TGCGCCAGCAGCCACAGTCTTCGAGATACGCAGTATTTT.

The chain couples TRBV5-1 to TRBJ2-7, with unresolved D. Trimming shortened V by 2 bases and J by 4 bases, and 10 bases separated the two germline ends. Germline V gene lookup returns CDR1 SGHRS and CDR2 YFSETQ. The CDR3 has 13 residues. The CDR3 sequence: CASSLLKDYEQYF. Written as DNA, the CDR3 is TGCGCCAGCAGCTTACTGAAAGATTACGAGCAGTACTTC.

The chain combines TRBV5-4 with TRBJ2-2, with D possibly being TRBD1 (6 bases). Germline V lookup: CDR1 SGHNT, CDR2 YYREEE (reference sequence). V shed 4 bases and J shed 4 bases, with 11 bases lying between them. The CDR3 loop spans 14 amino acids. In nucleotides, the CDR3 is TGTGCCAGCAGCCTTAAGGACAGCACCGGGGAGCTGTTTTTT. Its protein is CASSLKDSTGELFF.

The chain joins TRBV7-9 to TRBJ2-5, with TRBD2 matching 10 bases. The V and J ends lost 2 bases and 0 bases, in that order; junction bases with no gene match: 6. Germline V gives CDR1 SEHNR, CDR2 FQNEAQ (reference sequence). The CDR3 consists of 17 residues. The CDR3 here is CASSLQLAGYYQETQYF. The CDR3 nucleotides are TGTGCCAGCAGCTTACAACTAGCGGGATATTACCAAGAGACCCAGTACTTC.

The chain is built from TRBV7-2 and TRBJ2-7; TRBD2 matches 8 bases. The length of the CDR3 is 14 residues. Unmatched junction bases numbered 4, after V lost 1 base and J lost 5 bases. CDR1 SGHTA and CDR2 FQGNSA come from the germline V gene. The CDR3 region is CASSLVGREDEQYF. The CDR3 DNA reads TGTGCCAGCAGCTTAGTAGGGCGGGAGGACGAGCAGTACTTC.

The chain joins TRBV28 to TRBJ2-5, with D possibly being TRBD2 (6 bases). Germline V gene lookup returns CDR1 MDHEN and CDR2 SYDVKM. This CDR3 comprises 15 residues. V was cut by 6 bases and J by 5 bases, with 19 bases left in between. CDR3 in amino acids: CASRRILRAGETQYF. Here the CDR3 DNA reads TGTGCCAGCAGGCGCATCCTGAGGGCGGGGGAGACCCAGTACTTC.

The chain carries TRBV28 and TRBJ2-3; TRBD2 is a possible D gene (6 bases). The CDR3 is 13 amino acids. Germline V CDR1 and CDR2: MDHEN, SYDVKM. As DNA, the CDR3 is TGTAACCCCGGGGGACTGACACGAGATACGCAGTATTTT. As protein: CNPGGLTRDTQYF.

V gene TRBV25-1 combines with J gene TRBJ2-7, with D possibly matching TRBD1 (6 bases). Germline CDR1 reads MGHDK; CDR2 reads SYGVNS. CDR3 length equals 14 residues. V dropped 2 bases and J dropped 3 bases, with 11 bases sitting between them. The CDR3 here is CASSEHRENYEQYF. The CDR3, as DNA: TGTGCCAGCAGTGAACACAGGGAGAACTACGAGCAGTACTTC.